The rows below give T cell receptor beta chains drawn from one sample of a study of T cells after yellow fever vaccination. TCRdb ran MiXCR on the 5' RACE reads and lists one entry per CDR3 protein. The repertoire has hundreds of thousands of distinct CDR3 sequences, over 9% of them found once; the top ten carry more than 13%. Source: PBMCs, taken on the day of the yellow fever booster vaccination. The receptor set was obtained from a man aged 25-45 years who received the YFV17D yellow fever vaccine. Each CDR3 is given with its conserved first and last residue. A D gene is named only where the DNA matches it firmly. Clone size, where shown, is once, few, many, or a class for clones that have expanded.

D: NA; V: TRBV3-1; size: few; J: TRBJ1-3; DNA: TGTGCCAGCAGCCAAGATGGCAGTCCTGGAAACACCATATATTTT; CDR3: CASSQDGSPGNTIYF
D: NA; V: TRBV5-1; size: NA; J: TRBJ2-2; DNA: TGCGCCAGCAGTACCACGAACACCGGGGAGCTGTTTTTT; CDR3: CASSTTNTGELFF
D: TRBD1; V: TRBV20-1; size: few; J: TRBJ1-4; DNA: TGCAGTGCGTCGGTTGGGACAGGGGGCGGGAAACTGTTTTTT; CDR3: CSASVGTGGGKLFF
D: TRBD1; V: TRBV20-1; size: few; J: TRBJ1-1; DNA: TGCAGTGCTAGAGGTACACCGGGGACAGGGCCAACTGAAGCTTTCTTT; CDR3: CSARGTPGTGPTEAFF
D: NA; V: TRBV27; size: few; J: TRBJ2-7; DNA: TGTGCCAGCAGTCCTTATGGGGGCCTCTCCTACGAGCAGTACTTC; CDR3: CASSPYGGLSYEQYF
D: NA; V: TRBV19; size: few; J: TRBJ2-6; DNA: TGTGCCAGTAGTCCCCAGGGTTACTCTGGGGCCAACGTCCTGACTTTC; CDR3: CASSPQGYSGANVLTF
D: NA; V: TRBV7-2; size: few; J: TRBJ2-4; DNA: TGTGCCAGCGGCCCGGGACTGAGGGCCATTCAGTACTTC; CDR3: CASGPGLRAIQYF
D: NA; V: TRBV5-5; size: few; J: TRBJ2-7; DNA: TGTGCCAGCACCCCTTTTGGGGACGAGCAGTACTTC; CDR3: CASTPFGDEQYF
D: NA; V: TRBV5-1; size: NA; J: TRBJ2-4; DNA: TGCGCCAGCAGCAGAGAGGCAGTTGACATTCAGTACTTC; CDR3: CASSREAVDIQYF
D: TRBD2; V: TRBV24-1; size: NA; J: TRBJ2-1; DNA: TGTGCCACCAGTGCGGCTAGCGGGGGGCATAACAATGAGCAGTTCTTC; CDR3: CATSAASGGHNNEQFF
D: NA; V: TRBV28; size: NA; J: TRBJ2-3; DNA: TGTGCCAGCAGAGCAGGGGTGGGAGATACGCAGTATTTT; CDR3: CASRAGVGDTQYF
D: NA; V: TRBV4-3; size: NA; J: TRBJ2-2; DNA: TGCGCCAGCAGCCAAGAAAAAGGCTCAGTAAACACCGGGGAGCTGTTTTTT; CDR3: CASSQEKGSVNTGELFF
D: TRBD2; V: TRBV4-3; size: NA; J: TRBJ2-1; DNA: TGCGCCAGCAGCCAGTCAACCCCGGGACTAGCGGGATACAATGAGCAGTTCTTC; CDR3: CASSQSTPGLAGYNEQFF
D: NA; V: TRBV6-6; size: NA; J: TRBJ1-2; DNA: TGTGCCAGCAGTAACGTTGGGCTCGACTACACCTTC; CDR3: CASSNVGLDYTF
D: NA; V: TRBV4-3; size: few; J: TRBJ2-1; DNA: TGCGCCAGCAGCCAGGAGCTACTCAGTACTGAGCAGTTCTTC; CDR3: CASSQELLSTEQFF
D: NA; V: TRBV7-2; size: few; J: TRBJ2-5; DNA: TGTGCCAGCCGCTGGTCCACAGGGTCTGAGACCCAGTACTTC; CDR3: CASRWSTGSETQYF
D: TRBD2; V: TRBV9; size: few; J: TRBJ2-1; DNA: TGTGCCAGCAGCGGTAGCGGGCACCTCAATGAGCAGTTCTTC; CDR3: CASSGSGHLNEQFF
D: TRBD1; V: TRBV12-3/TRBV12-4; size: NA; J: TRBJ1-1; DNA: TGTGCCAGCAGACGGACAGGGGGGGCTGAAGCTTTCTTT; CDR3: CASRRTGGAEAFF
D: NA; V: TRBV18; size: NA; J: TRBJ1-2; DNA: TGTGCCAGCTCACCCCTTCCGGGACCGTATGGCTACACCTTC; CDR3: CASSPLPGPYGYTF
D: NA; V: TRBV6-5; size: NA; J: TRBJ2-7; DNA: TGTGCCAGCAGTTCCGACCAGGTCGTCTCCGAGCAGTACTTC; CDR3: CASSSDQVVSEQYF
D: NA; V: TRBV9; size: NA; J: TRBJ2-7; DNA: TGTGCCAGCAGCTTCAATGACAACTACGAGCAGTACTTC; CDR3: CASSFNDNYEQYF
D: NA; V: TRBV20-1; size: NA; J: TRBJ2-1; DNA: TGCAGTGCAACCCCTAACGGGGTCAACAATGAGCAGTTCTTC; CDR3: CSATPNGVNNEQFF
D: NA; V: TRBV24-1; size: few; J: TRBJ2-3; DNA: TGTGCCACCAGCTCCTGGGGAACAGATACGCAGTATTTT; CDR3: CATSSWGTDTQYF
D: TRBD1; V: TRBV7-3; size: few; J: TRBJ1-1; DNA: TGTGCCAGCAGCCCGGACGGGGACAGGGGGAAAGCTTTCTTT; CDR3: CASSPDGDRGKAFF
D: NA; V: TRBV20-1; size: NA; J: TRBJ2-5; DNA: TGCAGTGCCAAACGGGACTTTTTAGGCCAAGAGACCCAGTACTTC; CDR3: CSAKRDFLGQETQYF
D: NA; V: TRBV24-1; size: NA; J: TRBJ2-3; DNA: TGTGCCACCGGGCGGGACCTCGAGGATACGCAGTATTTT; CDR3: CATGRDLEDTQYF
D: NA; V: TRBV6-5; size: NA; J: TRBJ2-7; DNA: TGTGCCAGCAGTTACACCCAAGTCTGGATCCCCTCCTACGAGCAGTACTTC; CDR3: CASSYTQVWIPSYEQYF
D: NA; V: TRBV5-8; size: NA; J: TRBJ2-2; DNA: TGTGCCAGCAGCCTCCTGAAGTACGGGGAGCTGTTTTTT; CDR3: CASSLLKYGELFF
D: NA; V: TRBV20-1; size: few; J: TRBJ2-1; DNA: TGCAGTGCTAGAGATCTTGGGGGCAATGAGCAGTTCTTC; CDR3: CSARDLGGNEQFF
D: NA; V: TRBV7-9; size: few; J: TRBJ2-7; DNA: TGTGCCAGCAGCTCCGCAGGCCCCCGGTACGAGCAGTACTTC; CDR3: CASSSAGPRYEQYF
D: TRBD2; V: TRBV10-3; size: few; J: TRBJ2-2; DNA: TGTGCCATCAGTCCTAGCGGCTCGAACACCGGGGAGCTGTTTTTT; CDR3: CAISPSGSNTGELFF
D: NA; V: TRBV7-2; size: NA; J: TRBJ1-4; DNA: TGTGCCAGCGGGGAACATAATGAAAAACTGTTTTTT; CDR3: CASGEHNEKLFF
D: NA; V: TRBV4-2; size: many; J: TRBJ2-7; DNA: TGTGCCAGCAGCCCCCAGGGGGGGTCGACTTCCTACGAGCAGTACTTC; CDR3: CASSPQGGSTSYEQYF
D: NA; V: TRBV3-1; size: few; J: TRBJ2-1; DNA: TGTGCCAGCAGCCAACCGGGACCATGGGGGCAGTTCTTC; CDR3: CASSQPGPWGQFF
D: NA; V: TRBV4-1; size: many; J: TRBJ2-1; DNA: TGCGCCAGCAGCCAAGCCTACGGGCGGGATATTAAGGAGCAGTTCTTC; CDR3: CASSQAYGRDIKEQFF
D: NA; V: TRBV20-1; size: NA; J: TRBJ1-4; DNA: TGCAGTGCCTCACAGGGCCCTGGTGAAAAACTGTTTTTT; CDR3: CSASQGPGEKLFF
D: NA; V: TRBV10-3; size: NA; J: TRBJ1-2; DNA: TGTGCCATCAGTGAGTCCTATGGCTACACCTTC; CDR3: CAISESYGYTF
D: TRBD1; V: TRBV20-1; size: NA; J: TRBJ2-7; DNA: TGCAGTGCTAGAGTAGGCGGACAGGGGTTGGGGTACTTC; CDR3: CSARVGGQGLGYF
D: NA; V: TRBV4-3; size: NA; J: TRBJ2-3; DNA: TGCGCCAGCAGCCAAGATCCTCGTGGGGGCACAGATACGCAGTATTTT; CDR3: CASSQDPRGGTDTQYF
D: NA; V: TRBV19; size: few; J: TRBJ1-3; DNA: TGTGCCAGTAGTATGGGCGGAGGGGATCCTGGAAACACCATATATTTT; CDR3: CASSMGGGDPGNTIYF
D: TRBD2; V: TRBV6-1; size: few; J: TRBJ2-5; DNA: TGTGCCAGCAGTCCACGGACTAGTCGCCAGACCCAGTACTTC; CDR3: CASSPRTSRQTQYF
D: NA; V: TRBV19; size: NA; J: TRBJ2-3; DNA: TGTGCCAGTAGTATAGACGGGATTGCGACAGATACGCAGTATTTT; CDR3: CASSIDGIATDTQYF
D: TRBD2; V: TRBV6-2/TRBV6-3; size: few; J: TRBJ2-1; DNA: TGTGCCAGCAGCTTTCCTGGGACTAGCGGTTACAATGAGCAGTTCTTC; CDR3: CASSFPGTSGYNEQFF
D: NA; V: TRBV13; size: NA; J: TRBJ2-7; DNA: TGTGCCAGCAGCGGGGGCGGGGTGTCCTACGAGCAGTACTTC; CDR3: CASSGGGVSYEQYF
D: NA; V: TRBV3-1; size: NA; J: TRBJ1-1; DNA: TGTGCCAGCAGCCAAGAGAAGGCGGGGACTGAAGCTTTCTTT; CDR3: CASSQEKAGTEAFF
D: TRBD1; V: TRBV9; size: NA; J: TRBJ2-6; DNA: TGTGCCAGCAGCACGACAGGGGCCCCCTCTGGGGCCAACGTCCTGACTTTC; CDR3: CASSTTGAPSGANVLTF
D: NA; V: TRBV28; size: once; J: TRBJ2-6; DNA: TGTGCCAGCAGCTTTGACGTCGCCGGGGCCAACGTCCTGACTTTC; CDR3: CASSFDVAGANVLTF
D: NA; V: TRBV5-1; size: NA; J: TRBJ1-2; DNA: TGCGCCAGCAGCTTGGGCGAGGCCTATGGCTACACCTTC; CDR3: CASSLGEAYGYTF
D: NA; V: TRBV2; size: NA; J: TRBJ1-2; DNA: TGTGCCAGCAGTGAAATTCTGCAGGGGTACTCCTTC; CDR3: CASSEILQGYSF
D: TRBD1; V: TRBV20-1; size: NA; J: TRBJ2-7; DNA: TGCAGTGCTCAGAAAGGGACAGGGTTTGACGAGCAGTACTTC; CDR3: CSAQKGTGFDEQYF
D: NA; V: TRBV5-1; size: few; J: TRBJ2-3; DNA: TGCGCCAGCAGCTTGATAGTGGGCACAGATACGCAGTATTTT; CDR3: CASSLIVGTDTQYF